This T cell receptor (beta chain) was recovered during a study of monozygotic twins with cystic fibrosis. Study results and limitations: Nucleotide-identical clonotype sharing was significantly higher within monozygotic CF twin pairs than between unrelated CF individuals. Median Simpson clonality of 0.0095 suggested naive T cells predominated.

Germline loops: CDR1 MNHEY, CDR2 SMNVEV (reference sequence). The germline V and J ends were trimmed by 7 bases and 2 bases, with 12 bases remaining between them. The CDR3 runs 13 residues. As regards this clone: Its antigen is not known.

Assay: immunoSEQ multiplex PCR; the TCRdb copy retains only in-frame clones and omits some. The sample holds about 35,000 clones, roughly three fifths seen once. The V and J genes are TRBV27 and TRBJ2-7; no reliable D call. Sequenced: blood. The source is a girl aged 5 to 17 with cystic fibrosis. The CDR3 DNA sequence: TGTGCCAGCACCCAAAATAGGCCCTACGAGCAGTACTTC. Its translation: CASTQNRPYEQYF.